These T cell receptor beta chains were read from a single sample in a study of CXCR3-negative and CXCR3-positive naive CD8 T cells. TCRdb reanalyzed the 5' RACE reads and collapses them to one entry per CDR3 protein, without DNA. Its listing shows some 130,000 distinct CDR3 sequences. What was sequenced was naive CXCR3- CD8+ T cells from blood. The receptors were sampled from a human donor in good health. Some clones in this sample may be carry-over from other donors' samples. Both conserved end residues are part of each CDR3.

j_gene: TRBJ1-2
v_gene: TRBV24-1
CDR3aa: CATSDSGFYGYTF

j_gene: TRBJ2-1
v_gene: TRBV6-1
CDR3aa: CASRGGLAPYNEQFF

j_gene: TRBJ2-7
v_gene: TRBV9
CDR3aa: CASSVGQDRSYEQYF

j_gene: TRBJ1-1
v_gene: TRBV7-9
CDR3aa: CASSLDGYTEAFF

j_gene: TRBJ1-1
v_gene: TRBV28
CDR3aa: CASSDSGTEAFF

j_gene: TRBJ2-7
v_gene: TRBV28
CDR3aa: CASSFPSLTVGKYF

j_gene: TRBJ2-7
v_gene: TRBV28
CDR3aa: CASSSSAVSYEQYF

j_gene: TRBJ2-1
v_gene: TRBV29-1
CDR3aa: CSVDETSAYYNEQFF

j_gene: TRBJ1-2
v_gene: TRBV7-9
CDR3aa: CASSSILRRDTERGYTF

j_gene: TRBJ2-5
v_gene: TRBV7-8
CDR3aa: CASSLHLGAGETQYF

j_gene: TRBJ1-1
v_gene: TRBV29-1
CDR3aa: CSVDPTGLNTEAFF

j_gene: TRBJ1-1
v_gene: TRBV5-1
CDR3aa: CASSLAPGQRAFF

j_gene: TRBJ1-4
v_gene: TRBV6-1
CDR3aa: CASSERQGSNEKLFF

j_gene: TRBJ2-3
v_gene: TRBV28
CDR3aa: CASSFAGDTDTQYF

j_gene: TRBJ2-6
v_gene: TRBV4-3
CDR3aa: CASSQDGGAGANVLTF

j_gene: TRBJ2-3
v_gene: TRBV29-1
CDR3aa: CSVEAGSPDTQYF

j_gene: TRBJ2-7
v_gene: TRBV6-2/TRBV6-3
CDR3aa: CASSYPEYEQYF

j_gene: TRBJ2-7
v_gene: TRBV24-1
CDR3aa: CATSDRGQEPADEQYF

j_gene: TRBJ2-5
v_gene: TRBV7-9
CDR3aa: CASSFRNQGGETQYF

j_gene: TRBJ2-7
v_gene: TRBV3-1
CDR3aa: CASSQYVSSYEQYF

j_gene: TRBJ1-2
v_gene: TRBV5-1
CDR3aa: CASSLGEEVGYTF

j_gene: TRBJ1-1
v_gene: TRBV5-1
CDR3aa: CASSPDGSMNTEAFF

j_gene: TRBJ2-3
v_gene: TRBV20-1
CDR3aa: CSARPLAGITDTQYF

j_gene: TRBJ2-3
v_gene: TRBV28
CDR3aa: CASSWTGTSGRSTDTQYF

j_gene: TRBJ2-5
v_gene: TRBV7-2
CDR3aa: CASSPDIPWTGAERTQYF

j_gene: TRBJ2-7
v_gene: TRBV12-3/TRBV12-4
CDR3aa: CASSLVDRGSHEQYF

j_gene: TRBJ1-1
v_gene: TRBV4-1
CDR3aa: CASSQDPGQARTEAFF

j_gene: TRBJ2-3
v_gene: TRBV12-3/TRBV12-4
CDR3aa: CASRSPGSTVTDTQYF

j_gene: TRBJ2-7
v_gene: TRBV20-1
CDR3aa: CSASPRGRGYEQYF

j_gene: TRBJ2-2
v_gene: TRBV28
CDR3aa: CASSPANTGELFF

j_gene: TRBJ1-4
v_gene: TRBV29-1
CDR3aa: CSVQGLSDEKLFF

j_gene: TRBJ2-5
v_gene: TRBV28
CDR3aa: CASSPQVMRETQYF

j_gene: TRBJ2-7
v_gene: TRBV5-1
CDR3aa: CASSLGQALYEQYF

j_gene: TRBJ2-5
v_gene: TRBV20-1
CDR3aa: CSARWDRVEETQYF

j_gene: TRBJ2-2
v_gene: TRBV2
CDR3aa: CASSGRGYTGELFF

j_gene: TRBJ1-1
v_gene: TRBV14
CDR3aa: CASSPLRGVNTEAFF

j_gene: TRBJ2-7
v_gene: TRBV29-1
CDR3aa: CSVLTVSTGQGIYEQYF

j_gene: TRBJ1-2
v_gene: TRBV30
CDR3aa: CAWRLPGDGYTF

j_gene: TRBJ1-3
v_gene: TRBV20-1
CDR3aa: CSAAETSSGNTIYF

j_gene: TRBJ1-5
v_gene: TRBV19
CDR3aa: CASSFTTGGYNQPQHF

j_gene: TRBJ1-1
v_gene: TRBV18
CDR3aa: CASSPTGGAEAFF

j_gene: TRBJ1-6
v_gene: TRBV28
CDR3aa: CASSLRAVSPLHF

j_gene: TRBJ2-3
v_gene: TRBV12-3/TRBV12-4
CDR3aa: CASSWRPTGSTDTQYF

j_gene: TRBJ2-7
v_gene: TRBV6-5
CDR3aa: CASSLTTSGRFTYEQYF

j_gene: TRBJ2-2
v_gene: TRBV29-1
CDR3aa: CSVVAYRGLQLNANTGELFF